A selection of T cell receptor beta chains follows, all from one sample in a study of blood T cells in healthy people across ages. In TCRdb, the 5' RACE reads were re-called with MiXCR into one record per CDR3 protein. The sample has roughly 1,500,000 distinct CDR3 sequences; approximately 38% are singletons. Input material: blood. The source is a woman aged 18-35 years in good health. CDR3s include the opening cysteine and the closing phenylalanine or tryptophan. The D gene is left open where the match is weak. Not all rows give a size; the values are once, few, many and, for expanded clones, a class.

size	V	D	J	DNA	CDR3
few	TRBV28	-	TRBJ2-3	TGTGCCAGCGGGCGATATTCCACAGATACGCAGTATTTT	CASGRYSTDTQYF
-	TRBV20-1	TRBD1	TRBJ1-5	TGCAGTGCAGGACAGGGGGCTCAGCCCCAGCATTTT	CSAGQGAQPQHF
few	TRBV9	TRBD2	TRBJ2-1	TGTGCCAGCAGCGCCTACTGGGGGCTAGCGGGGGGGAGTGAGCAGTTCTTC	CASSAYWGLAGGSEQFF
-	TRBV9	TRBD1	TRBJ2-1	TGTGCCAGCAGCGTTACAGGGGCCGGAGGAAATGAGCAGTTCTTC	CASSVTGAGGNEQFF
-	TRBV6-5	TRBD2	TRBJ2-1	TGTGCCAGCAGCCGAACGACTAGCGGGAGGTCGAATGAGCAGTTCTTC	CASSRTTSGRSNEQFF
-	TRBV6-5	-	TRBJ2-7	TGTGCCAGCAGCCCCATCGAGGGAGGCTACGAGCAGTACTTC	CASSPIEGGYEQYF
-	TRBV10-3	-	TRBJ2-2	TGTGCCATCAGTGAACTCGAGAGGCGTGGGACCGGGGAGCTGTTTTTT	CAISELERRGTGELFF
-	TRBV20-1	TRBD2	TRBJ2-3	TGCAGTGCTAGAGGGCCGGGAGGGCCGTTAGATACGCAGTATTTT	CSARGPGGPLDTQYF
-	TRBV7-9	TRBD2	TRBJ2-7	TGTGCCAGCAGCCACACAAGCGGGGCTACCACCTACGAGCAGTACTTC	CASSHTSGATTYEQYF
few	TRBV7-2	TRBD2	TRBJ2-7	TGTGCCAGCAGCTCCTCGAGGGCTAGCGGGGGGGCGTACGAGCAGTACTTC	CASSSSRASGGAYEQYF
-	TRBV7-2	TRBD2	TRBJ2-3	TGTGCCAGCAGCTCGGTAGCGGGGGGTTTCGCAGATACGCAGTATTTT	CASSSVAGGFADTQYF
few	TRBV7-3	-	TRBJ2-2	TGTGCCAGCAGCACGAAATCAGTCGGGGAGCTGTTTTTT	CASSTKSVGELFF
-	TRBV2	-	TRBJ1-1	TGTGCCAGCAGTTTACTTGACAGATACACTGAAGCTTTCTTT	CASSLLDRYTEAFF
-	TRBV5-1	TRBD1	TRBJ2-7	TGCGCCAGCAGCGCCGGGACAGCATCGTTCTACGAGCAGTACTTC	CASSAGTASFYEQYF
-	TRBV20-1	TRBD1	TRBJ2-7	TGCAGTGCTAGAGACCCTAAGGGACAGGGTATCAACGAGCAGTACTTC	CSARDPKGQGINEQYF
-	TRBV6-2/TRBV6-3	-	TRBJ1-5	TGTGCCAGCAGTTACTCGAGCTCAGGAAGGGCTCAGCCCCAGCATTTT	CASSYSSSGRAQPQHF
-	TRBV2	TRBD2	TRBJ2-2	TGTGCCACCCAAGGCGGGAGGGCTGCCACCGGGGAGCTGTTTTTT	CATQGGRAATGELFF
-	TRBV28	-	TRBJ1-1	TGTGCCAGCACCCTAAGGACTGAAGCTTTCTTT	CASTLRTEAFF
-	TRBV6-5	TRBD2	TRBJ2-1	TGTGCCAGCAGGGGAGCGGGGGGGCGAGTTGAGCAGTTCTTC	CASRGAGGRVEQFF
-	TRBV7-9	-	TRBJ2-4	TGTGCCAGCAGCTTTACAGGGCTGAGGGGCAAAAACATTCAGTACTTC	CASSFTGLRGKNIQYF
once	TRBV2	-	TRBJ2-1	TGTGCCAGCAGTGAAGGGGTCCTAAGGACCAATGAGCAGTTCTTC	CASSEGVLRTNEQFF
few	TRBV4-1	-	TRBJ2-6	TGCGCCAGCAGCCTGCACCGGGGGAACTCTGGGGCCAACGTCCTGACTTTC	CASSLHRGNSGANVLTF
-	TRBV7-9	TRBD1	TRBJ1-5	TGTGCCAGCAGCTTAGGGTCCGGACAGGGGGTTCAGCCCCAGCATTTT	CASSLGSGQGVQPQHF
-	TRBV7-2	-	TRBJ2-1	TGTGCCAGCAGCTTAGCAGGGACCATCTCCTACAATGAGCAGTTCTTC	CASSLAGTISYNEQFF
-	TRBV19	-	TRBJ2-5	TGTGCCAGTAGCACCCAAGGGTCTGGATGGGAGACCCAGTACTTC	CASSTQGSGWETQYF
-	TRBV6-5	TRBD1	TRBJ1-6	TGTGCCAGCAGTTACCGTCGACAGGGGGGTTCACCCCTCCACTTT	CASSYRRQGGSPLHF
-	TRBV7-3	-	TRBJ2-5	TGTGCCAGCAGCCCCTGGGCTGAAAAAGGACACAATGAGCAGTACTTC	CASSPWAEKGHNEQYF
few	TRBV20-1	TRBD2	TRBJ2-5	TGCAGTGCTGGGGCCGATCTAGCGGGAAGGGAGACCCAGTACTTC	CSAGADLAGRETQYF
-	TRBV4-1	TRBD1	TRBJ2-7	TGCGCCAGCAGCCAGGGACAGGCTAACTCCTACGAGCAGTACTTC	CASSQGQANSYEQYF
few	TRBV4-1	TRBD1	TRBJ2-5	TGCGCCAGCAGCCAAGCTAACACAGGGGGGTACCAAGAGACCCAGTACTTC	CASSQANTGGYQETQYF
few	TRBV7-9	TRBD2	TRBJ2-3	TGTGCCAGCAGCCCCGAGGGACTAGCGACGCAGTATTTT	CASSPEGLATQYF
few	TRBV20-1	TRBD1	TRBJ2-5	TGCAGTGCCTGGGACAGGCAAGAGACCCAGTACTTC	CSAWDRQETQYF
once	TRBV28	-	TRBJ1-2	TGTGCCAGCATTCGCCAGGCGGCTAACTATGGCTACACCTTC	CASIRQAANYGYTF
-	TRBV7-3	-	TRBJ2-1	TGTGCCAGCAGCCTTACACCGGAAGGTTACAATGAGCAGTTCTTC	CASSLTPEGYNEQFF
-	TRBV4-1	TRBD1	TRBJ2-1	TGCGCCAGCAGCCAAGTTAGTACAGGGGGCCTCTACGAAAAGAGCTCCTACAATGAGCAGTTCTTC	CASSQVSTGGLYEKSSYNEQFF
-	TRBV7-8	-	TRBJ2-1	TGTGCCAGCAGCCACAATAGTGGCGGGGAGGCATACAATGAGCAGTTCTTC	CASSHNSGGEAYNEQFF
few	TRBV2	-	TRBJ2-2	TGTGCCAGCGCGGCTAGCAGGCTGACGAACACCGGGGAGCTGTTTTTT	CASAASRLTNTGELFF
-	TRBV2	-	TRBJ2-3	TGTGCCAGCACCTACGGCACAGATACGCAGTATTTT	CASTYGTDTQYF
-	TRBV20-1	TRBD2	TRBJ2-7	TGCAGTGCTAGAGTAACTAGCGGGGGTTTCTACGAGCAGTACTTC	CSARVTSGGFYEQYF
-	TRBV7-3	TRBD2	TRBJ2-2	TGTGCCAGCAGCTCACTAGCGGGGGTTAACACCGGGGAGCTGTTTTTT	CASSSLAGVNTGELFF
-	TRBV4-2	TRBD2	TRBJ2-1	TGTGCCAGCAGCCCGGGGGATCGAGCGGGAGTGGCTTACAATGAGCAGTTCTTC	CASSPGDRAGVAYNEQFF
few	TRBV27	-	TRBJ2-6	TGTGCCAGCAGAAGGGGGTCCTCTGGGGCCAACGTCCTGACTTTC	CASRRGSSGANVLTF
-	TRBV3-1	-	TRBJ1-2	TGTGCCAGCAGCCTCCCGCGGGGCGGCTACACCTTC	CASSLPRGGYTF
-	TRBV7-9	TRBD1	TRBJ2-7	TGTGCCAGCAGCTCGGGACAGGGTATTAGAGAGCAGTACTTC	CASSSGQGIREQYF
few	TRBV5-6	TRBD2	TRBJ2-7	TGTGCCAGCAGCTTGTCCGCGACTAGCGGGACCTACGAGCAGTACTTC	CASSLSATSGTYEQYF
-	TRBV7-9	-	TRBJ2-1	TGTGCCAGCAGCTTAGGGGTAGCTCGGGAGCAGTTCTTC	CASSLGVAREQFF
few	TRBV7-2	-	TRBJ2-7	TGTGCCAGCAGCTTAGGGGGCCTCCTTTCCTACAATGAGCAGTACTTC	CASSLGGLLSYNEQYF
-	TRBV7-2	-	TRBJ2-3	TGTGCCAGCAGCTTCCAAGGGTCGGTACAGGATACGCAGTATTTT	CASSFQGSVQDTQYF
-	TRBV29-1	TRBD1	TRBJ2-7	TGCAGCGTGCGCTTGACAGGGATGATCTACGAGCAGTACTTC	CSVRLTGMIYEQYF
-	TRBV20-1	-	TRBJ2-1	TGCAGTGCCCCACTAGGCTCTGGGGCGATCAATGAGCAGTTCTTC	CSAPLGSGAINEQFF
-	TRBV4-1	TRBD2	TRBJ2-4	TGCGCCAGCAGCCTCCCCCGGTCGGGGCCTAGCGGATTAGCCAAAAACATTCAGTACTTC	CASSLPRSGPSGLAKNIQYF
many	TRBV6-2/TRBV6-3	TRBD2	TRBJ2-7	TGTGCCAGCAGCCCGGGAGGGTCGAGCTCCTACGAGCAGTACTTC	CASSPGGSSSYEQYF